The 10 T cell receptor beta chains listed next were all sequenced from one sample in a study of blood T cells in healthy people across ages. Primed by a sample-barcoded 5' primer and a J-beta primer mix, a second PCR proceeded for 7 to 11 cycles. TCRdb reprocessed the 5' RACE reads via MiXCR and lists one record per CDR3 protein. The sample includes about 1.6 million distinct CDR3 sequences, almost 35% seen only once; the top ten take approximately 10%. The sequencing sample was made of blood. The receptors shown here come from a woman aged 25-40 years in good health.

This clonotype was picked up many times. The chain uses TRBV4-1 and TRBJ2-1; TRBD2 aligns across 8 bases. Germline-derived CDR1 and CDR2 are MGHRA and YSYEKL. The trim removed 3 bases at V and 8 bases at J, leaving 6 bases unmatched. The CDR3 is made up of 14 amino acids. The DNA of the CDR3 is TGCGCCAGCAGCCAGCGACTAGCGAGGGATGAGCAGTTCTTC. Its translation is CASSQRLARDEQFF.

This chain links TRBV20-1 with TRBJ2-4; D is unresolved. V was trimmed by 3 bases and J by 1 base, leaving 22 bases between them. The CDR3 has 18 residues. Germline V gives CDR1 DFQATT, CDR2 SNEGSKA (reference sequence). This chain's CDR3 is CSASFFGRGLWAKNIQYF. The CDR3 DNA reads TGCAGTGCTAGTTTTTTCGGCCGAGGCCTCTGGGCCAAAAACATTCAGTACTTC.

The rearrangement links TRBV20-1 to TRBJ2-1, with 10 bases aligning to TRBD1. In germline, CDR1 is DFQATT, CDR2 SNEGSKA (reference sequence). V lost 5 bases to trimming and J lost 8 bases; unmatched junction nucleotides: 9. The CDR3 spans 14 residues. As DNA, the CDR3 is TGCAGTGCTTTAGGGACAGGGGTTTCCGATGAGCAGTTCTTC. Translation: CSALGTGVSDEQFF.

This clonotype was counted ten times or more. The CDR3 DNA is TGTGCCAGCAGCTTGGCCGGGACTAGCGGCTACGAGCAGTACTTC. Protein product: CASSLAGTSGYEQYF. J is TRBJ2-7 and V is TRBV5-5, with TRBD2 matching over 11 bases. The CDR3 sequence is 15 residues long. The V and J ends lost 0 bases and 3 bases, in that order; junction bases with no gene match: 2. CDR1 SGHKS and CDR2 YYEKEE come from the germline V gene (reference sequence).

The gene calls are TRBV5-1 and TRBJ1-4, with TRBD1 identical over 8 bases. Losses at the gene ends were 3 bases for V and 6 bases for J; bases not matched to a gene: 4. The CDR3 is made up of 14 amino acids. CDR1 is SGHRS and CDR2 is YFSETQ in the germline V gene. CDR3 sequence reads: CASSYQGADEKLFF. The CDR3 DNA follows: TGCGCCAGCAGCTATCAGGGGGCGGATGAAAAACTGTTTTTT.

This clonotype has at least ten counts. The CDR3 DNA reads as TGCAGCGTTGAGACGGGGGAGAGTGTGCGCCATGAGCAGTTCTTC. It translates to CSVETGESVRHEQFF. V is TRBV29-1 and J is TRBJ2-1, with TRBD2 as a possible D gene (6 bases). Germline V gene lookup returns CDR1 SQVTM and CDR2 ANQGSEA. The V gene lost 3 bases and the J gene lost 8 bases, with 20 bases spanning the gap. The CDR3 runs 15 residues.

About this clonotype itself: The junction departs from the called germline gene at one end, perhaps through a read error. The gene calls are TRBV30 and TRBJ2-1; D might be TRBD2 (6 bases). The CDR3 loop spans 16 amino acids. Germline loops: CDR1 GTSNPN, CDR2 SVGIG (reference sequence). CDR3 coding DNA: TGTACCTGGAGTGTACTAGGGCGGGATCGGTACAATGAGCAGTTCTTC. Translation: CTWSVLGRDRYNEQFF.

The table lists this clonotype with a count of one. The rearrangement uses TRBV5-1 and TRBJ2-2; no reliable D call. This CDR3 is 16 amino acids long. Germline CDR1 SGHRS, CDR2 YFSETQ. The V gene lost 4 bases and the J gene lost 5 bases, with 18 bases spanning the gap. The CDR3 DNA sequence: TGCGCCAGCAGCCTAGAGGCGGAGTGGAATACCGGGGAGCTGTTTTTT. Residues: CASSLEAEWNTGELFF.

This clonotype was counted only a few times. The CDR3 sequence is CASRITGSFGDTQYF. The CDR3 bases are TGTGCCAGCAGGATAACAGGGTCCTTCGGAGATACGCAGTATTTT. The chain carries TRBV12-3 or TRBV12-4 and TRBJ2-3; tentative D call: TRBD1 (6 bases). V lost 6 bases and J lost 5, with 18 bases in between. The CDR3 consists of 15 residues.

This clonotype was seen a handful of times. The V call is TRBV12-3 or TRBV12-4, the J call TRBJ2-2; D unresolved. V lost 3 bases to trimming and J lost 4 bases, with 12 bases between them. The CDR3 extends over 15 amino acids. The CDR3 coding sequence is TGTGCCAGCAGTTTTGGTCGCGGTGGCACCGGGGAGCTGTTTTTT. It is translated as CASSFGRGGTGELFF.